This TCR beta chain appears in the sequencing data of a study of identifying expanded T cells in peripheral blood. V was pared by 0 bases and J by 7 bases, with 7 bases of the junction left unmatched. The CDR3 sequence is 16 residues long. Germline V gene data show CDR1 as MGHRA and CDR2 as YSYEKL. Using immunoSEQ multiplex PCR, the repertoire was profiled, and TCRdb retains in-frame clones only, with some absent. The table has about 130,000 clones, about 88% seen once. Healthy donors had no documented immune events, such as infections, while sampled. V and J are TRBV4-1 and TRBJ2-1, with 9 bases identical to TRBD2. The source is a person aged 18 to 70 in good health. Material: blood. Here the CDR3 reads CASSQDTSGGWNEQFF. The CDR3, as DNA: TGCGCCAGCAGCCAAGATACCAGCGGGGGGTGGAATGAGCAGTTCTTC.